The rows below give T cell receptor beta chains drawn from one sample of a study of blood T cells in healthy people across ages. TCRdb recomputed calls from the 5' RACE reads with MiXCR, one row per CDR3 protein. Of roughly 800,000 distinct CDR3 sequences listed, around 25% were seen once; the top ten hold 3% to 4.5%. This sample was shared with a second study, whose subject was T cells of mothers and their children.

The sample taken for sequencing was blood. The receptors were gathered from a boy aged 5-17 years in good health. CDR3s include the opening cysteine and the closing phenylalanine or tryptophan. A D gene is named only where the DNA matches it firmly. Some rows mark clone size as missing; the rest say once, few, many or name a class of expanded clone.

cdr3_aa	cdr3_nt	clone_size	d_call	v_call	j_call
CASSPTSVLQETQYF	TGTGCCAGCAGTCCGACGTCGGTCCTACAAGAGACCCAGTACTTC	few	-	TRBV11-1	TRBJ2-5
CSGTGIGNIEAFF	TGCAGCGGGACAGGGATCGGGAACATTGAAGCTTTCTTT	-	TRBD1	TRBV29-1	TRBJ1-1
CASSYWKGFDEQYF	TGTGCCAGCAGTTACTGGAAAGGCTTCGACGAGCAGTACTTC	few	-	TRBV6-5	TRBJ2-7
CSAKGSGGSRDEQFF	TGCAGTGCTAAGGGTAGCGGGGGGTCTAGGGATGAGCAGTTCTTC	-	TRBD2	TRBV20-1	TRBJ2-1
CASSLAGTGEGDGYTF	TGCGCCAGCAGCTTGGCCGGGACAGGGGAAGGCGATGGCTACACCTTC	-	TRBD1	TRBV5-1	TRBJ1-2
CSVPGGNYGYTF	TGCAGCGTTCCCGGCGGAAACTATGGCTACACCTTC	-	-	TRBV29-1	TRBJ1-2
CASSPHRSVSDTQYF	TGCGCCAGCAGCCCGCACCGGAGTGTATCAGATACGCAGTATTTT	-	-	TRBV5-1	TRBJ2-3
CASSQGVLAGNTIYF	TGTGCCAGCAGCCAAGGGGTCTTGGCTGGAAACACCATATATTTT	-	-	TRBV4-2	TRBJ1-3
CASSEAGQGMGNEQFF	TGTGCCAGCAGTGAAGCCGGACAGGGGATGGGCAATGAGCAGTTCTTC	few	TRBD1	TRBV6-1	TRBJ2-1
CASRGQDSNQPQHF	TGTGCCAGCAGGGGACAGGATAGCAATCAGCCCCAGCATTTT	many	TRBD1	TRBV6-1	TRBJ1-5
CASSDSPGSGAFF	TGCGCCAGCAGCGACTCTCCGGGATCCGGAGCTTTCTTT	-	-	TRBV5-1	TRBJ1-1
CAISDEWDREQPQHF	TGTGCCATCAGTGATGAGTGGGACAGGGAACAGCCCCAGCATTTT	few	TRBD1	TRBV10-3	TRBJ1-5
CASSLELTGPVTQTIQYF	TGTGCCAGCAGCTTAGAACTGACAGGCCCGGTCACCCAAACCATTCAGTACTTC	many	-	TRBV7-2	TRBJ2-4
CASSLEGQGSPQHF	TGTGCCAGCAGCCTAGAGGGACAGGGGTCGCCCCAGCATTTT	few	TRBD1	TRBV28	TRBJ1-5
CASRQIGQGDTTGELFF	TGTGCCAGCAGGCAAATTGGACAGGGTGATACGACCGGGGAGCTGTTTTTT	few	TRBD1	TRBV7-9	TRBJ2-2
CASSLERGLGDEKLFF	TGTGCCAGCAGCCTAGAGAGGGGCCTCGGGGATGAAAAACTGTTTTTT	few	-	TRBV7-2	TRBJ1-4
CASSSTVEQGYTF	TGTGCCAGCAGCTCCACAGTAGAGCAGGGCTACACCTTC	-	-	TRBV7-2	TRBJ1-2
CASRPQGTYEQYF	TGTGCCAGCAGGCCCCAGGGGACCTACGAGCAGTACTTC	few	-	TRBV12-3/TRBV12-4	TRBJ2-7
CASSPRGGVGTEAFF	TGCGCCAGCAGCCCCCGAGGTGGGGTGGGCACTGAAGCTTTCTTT	-	-	TRBV4-3	TRBJ1-1
CASSLVSGIAKNIQYF	TGCGCCAGCAGCTTGGTATCGGGGATAGCCAAAAACATTCAGTACTTC	few	-	TRBV5-1	TRBJ2-4
CASSPGGTGGAQGYTF	TGTGCCAGCAGCCCAGGTGGGACAGGGGGCGCTCAGGGCTACACCTTC	-	TRBD1	TRBV7-2	TRBJ1-2
CASRPTGTASKKLFF	TGTGCCAGCAGACCCACAGGGACCGCTTCAAAAAAACTGTTTTTT	-	-	TRBV28	TRBJ1-4
CASSAPGQSNEKLFF	TGTGCCAGCAGTGCACCGGGACAGTCTAATGAAAAACTGTTTTTT	-	TRBD1	TRBV25-1	TRBJ1-4
CASSPGAGINEKLFF	TGTGCCAGCAGTCCCGGAGCGGGGATAAATGAAAAACTGTTTTTT	few	-	TRBV28	TRBJ1-4
CASSSFEEQYF	TGTGCCAGCAGTTCCTTTGAGGAGCAGTACTTC	-	-	TRBV6-2/TRBV6-3	TRBJ2-5
CASSEVTSTSGVWEQFF	TGTGCCAGCAGTGAAGTAACGAGCACTAGCGGGGTCTGGGAGCAGTTCTTC	-	TRBD2	TRBV2	TRBJ2-1
CASSLAPGLAGGHEQETQYF	TGTGCCAGCAGCTTAGCGCCGGGACTAGCGGGGGGCCATGAGCAAGAGACCCAGTACTTC	-	TRBD2	TRBV7-8	TRBJ2-5
CASRGQGLSYEQYF	TGTGCCAGCAGGGGACAGGGGCTCTCCTACGAGCAGTACTTC	-	TRBD1	TRBV28	TRBJ2-7
CATSREDLAAREDTQYF	TGTGCCACCAGCAGAGAAGATCTAGCGGCTCGGGAAGATACGCAGTATTTT	-	TRBD2	TRBV15	TRBJ2-3
CASSLEADYTGELFF	TGTGCCAGCAGCTTAGAGGCAGACTACACCGGGGAGCTGTTTTTT	-	-	TRBV11-2	TRBJ2-2
CASSSTRTGEPYGYTF	TGTGCCAGCAGCTCCACCAGGACAGGGGAGCCCTATGGCTACACCTTC	few	TRBD1	TRBV7-9	TRBJ1-2
CASRARAQGAYQETQSF	TGTGCCAGCAGAGCTCGGGCGCAGGGGGCGTACCAAGAGACCCAGTCCTTC	few	TRBD1	TRBV6-1	TRBJ2-5
CASSPLEGLTGNTIYF	TGTGCCAGCTCACCACTGGAGGGATTGACTGGAAACACCATATATTTT	-	-	TRBV18	TRBJ1-3
CSVELPGELFF	TGCAGCGTTGAATTACCCGGGGAGCTGTTTTTT	-	-	TRBV29-1	TRBJ2-2
CASTPRTGGDEQYF	TGTGCCAGCACCCCGAGGACAGGGGGCGACGAGCAGTACTTC	few	TRBD1	TRBV7-9	TRBJ2-7
CASSIVRVWTEAFF	TGTGCCAGCAGTATCGTCAGGGTATGGACTGAAGCTTTCTTT	-	-	TRBV28	TRBJ1-1
CASMIRETQYF	TGTGCCAGTATGATCCGAGAGACCCAGTACTTC	-	-	TRBV2	TRBJ2-5
CSARESGGVTEAFF	TGCAGTGCTAGAGAGTCAGGGGGGGTCACTGAAGCTTTCTTT	few	TRBD1	TRBV20-1	TRBJ1-1
CASKAPLETQYF	TGTGCCAGCAAGGCCCCGTTGGAGACCCAGTACTTC	few	-	TRBV7-2	TRBJ2-5
CASSQGSSGYEQYF	TGTGCCAGCAGCCAAGGATCTAGCGGCTACGAGCAGTACTTC	few	TRBD2	TRBV3-1	TRBJ2-7
CSALHLTDTWNTGELFF	TGCAGTGCTCTGCACCTAACTGACACCTGGAACACCGGGGAGCTGTTTTTT	once	-	TRBV20-1	TRBJ2-2
CASRATGGIGGYTF	TGTGCCAGCAGAGCGACAGGGGGCATTGGCGGCTACACCTTC	-	TRBD1	TRBV12-3/TRBV12-4	TRBJ1-2
CASSYGALYGYTF	TGTGCCAGCAGTTACGGGGCCCTCTATGGCTACACCTTC	few	-	TRBV6-5	TRBJ1-2
CASSYTHSGTITGANVLTF	TGTGCCAGCAGCTACACCCATTCCGGGACTATCACTGGGGCCAACGTCCTGACTTTC	-	TRBD2	TRBV7-9	TRBJ2-6
CSVEVVGGQNNEQFF	TGCAGCGTTGAAGTAGTAGGGGGCCAAAACAATGAGCAGTTCTTC	-	TRBD1	TRBV29-1	TRBJ2-1
CSVLQGFGEKLFF	TGCAGCGTCCTACAGGGGTTTGGTGAAAAACTGTTTTTT	-	TRBD1	TRBV29-1	TRBJ1-4
CASRELGELFF	TGTGCCAGCAGGGAGCTCGGGGAGCTGTTTTTT	-	-	TRBV12-3/TRBV12-4	TRBJ2-2
CSVEVHDREPYNEQFF	TGCAGCGTTGAAGTCCATGACAGGGAACCATACAATGAGCAGTTCTTC	few	TRBD1	TRBV29-1	TRBJ2-1
CASSDGSATTDTQYF	TGTGCCAGCAGTGACGGTAGCGCTACCACAGATACGCAGTATTTT	-	-	TRBV6-4	TRBJ2-3
CASSTRTGGVTGELFF	TGCGCCAGCAGCACCCGGACAGGCGGAGTGACCGGGGAGCTGTTTTTT	few	TRBD1	TRBV5-1	TRBJ2-2
CASSSRGTDLAKNIQYF	TGTGCCAGCAGCTCACGAGGGACAGATCTAGCCAAAAACATTCAGTACTTC	-	TRBD1	TRBV7-9	TRBJ2-4
CSVDGGGSDTQYF	TGCAGCGTTGATGGGGGAGGGTCGGATACGCAGTATTTT	-	TRBD2	TRBV29-1	TRBJ2-3
CASSVRQSFGANVLTF	TGTGCCAGCAGTGTGAGACAGAGCTTTGGGGCCAACGTCCTGACTTTC	-	-	TRBV2	TRBJ2-6
CASSLRRGTGLYEQYF	TGTGCCAGCAGCTTACGGCGGGGGACCGGCCTCTACGAGCAGTACTTC	-	TRBD2	TRBV7-6	TRBJ2-7
CASSPPIDNPGGFADTQYF	TGTGCCAGCAGCCCACCAATCGACAATCCGGGGGGCTTCGCAGATACGCAGTATTTT	-	-	TRBV11-2	TRBJ2-3
CSVVGVLMNTEAFF	TGCAGCGTTGTTGGGGTCCTAATGAACACTGAAGCTTTCTTT	few	-	TRBV29-1	TRBJ1-1
CASSQAQGLGLSITDTQYF	TGTGCCAGCAGCCAAGCCCAGGGCCTGGGACTCTCAATTACAGATACGCAGTATTTT	-	-	TRBV4-2	TRBJ2-3
CASSPTYRDGEAFF	TGTGCCAGCAGCCCGACTTACAGGGACGGTGAAGCTTTCTTT	few	-	TRBV6-5	TRBJ1-1
CASSQDADEQFF	TGTGCCAGCAGCCAAGATGCAGATGAGCAGTTCTTC	few	-	TRBV3-1	TRBJ2-1